This T cell receptor (beta chain) emerged from a study of T cell changes during pregnancy in multiple sclerosis. This table comes from immunoSEQ multiplex PCR, and its TCRdb copy is limited to in-frame clones, with some not included. The sample holds some 100,000 clones, approximately 94% seen once. After removal of 5 bases from V and 7 bases from J, the junction contained 11 bases not matched to a gene. Germline V lookup: CDR1 SGHTA, CDR2 FQGNSA. The CDR3 runs to 15 residues. The material was peripheral blood, obtained in the second trimester of pregnancy. The sequence was obtained from a female donor with multiple sclerosis, enrolled in a pregnancy study. The rearrangement uses TRBV7-2 and TRBJ2-1; 7 bases line up with TRBD2. The CDR3, as DNA: TGTGCCAGCAGCAACGGACTAGTTGGTCGGAATGAGCAGTTCTTC. It translates to CASSNGLVGRNEQFF.